The sequence of this T cell receptor beta chain was determined in a study of cytotoxic CD8 clonotypes in ibrutinib-treated CLL. The wider study: Included were 11 to 12 relapsed/refractory and about 14 treatment-naive patients, of whom 17 to 18 were IGHV unmutated.

This CDR3 spans 14 amino acids. With 0 bases removed from V and 4 bases from J, the gap between germline ends came to 10 bases. In germline, CDR1 is SGDLS, CDR2 YYNGEE. Profiling relied on immunoSEQ multiplex PCR, and the TCRdb table lists in-frame clones only, not all of them. In the table there are approximately 190,000 clones, about 75% of which are singletons. This specimen was PBMCs, taken after 12 months of ibrutinib treatment. The sequence was collected from a human donor with chronic lymphocytic leukemia. This chain connects TRBV9 to TRBJ1-1; D not resolved. CDR3 sequence reads: CASSVAWKGTEAFF. CDR3 in DNA: TGTGCCAGCAGCGTAGCTTGGAAAGGCACTGAAGCTTTCTTT.